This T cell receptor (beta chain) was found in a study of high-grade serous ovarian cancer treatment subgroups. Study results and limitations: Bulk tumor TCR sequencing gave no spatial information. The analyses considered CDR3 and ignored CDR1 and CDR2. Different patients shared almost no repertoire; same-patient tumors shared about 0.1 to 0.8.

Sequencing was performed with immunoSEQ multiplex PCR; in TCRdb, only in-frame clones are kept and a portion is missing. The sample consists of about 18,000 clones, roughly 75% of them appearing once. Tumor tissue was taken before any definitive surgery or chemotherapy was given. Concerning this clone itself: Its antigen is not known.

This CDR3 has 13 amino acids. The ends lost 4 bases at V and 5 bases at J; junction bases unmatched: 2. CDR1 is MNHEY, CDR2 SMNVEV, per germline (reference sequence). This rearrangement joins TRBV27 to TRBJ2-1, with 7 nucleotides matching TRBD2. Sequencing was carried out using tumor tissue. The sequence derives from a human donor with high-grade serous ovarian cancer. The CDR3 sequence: CASSSTSHNEQFF. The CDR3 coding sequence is TGTGCCAGCAGTTCGACTAGCCACAATGAGCAGTTCTTC.